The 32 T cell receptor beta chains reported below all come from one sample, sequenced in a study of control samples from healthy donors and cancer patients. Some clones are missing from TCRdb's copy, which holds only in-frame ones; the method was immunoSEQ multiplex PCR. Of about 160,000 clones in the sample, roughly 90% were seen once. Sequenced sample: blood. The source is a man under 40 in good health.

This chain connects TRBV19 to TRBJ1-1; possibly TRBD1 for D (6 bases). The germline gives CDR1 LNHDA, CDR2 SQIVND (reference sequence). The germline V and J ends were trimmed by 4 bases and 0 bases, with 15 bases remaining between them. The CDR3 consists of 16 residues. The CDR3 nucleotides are TGTGCCAGTAGTACTAGACAGGCGCCGATGAACACTGAAGCTTTCTTT. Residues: CASSTRQAPMNTEAFF.

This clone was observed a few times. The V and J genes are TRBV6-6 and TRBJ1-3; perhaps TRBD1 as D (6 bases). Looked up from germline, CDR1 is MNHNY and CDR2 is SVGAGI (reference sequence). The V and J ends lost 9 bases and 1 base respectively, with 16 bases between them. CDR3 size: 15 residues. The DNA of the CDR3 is TGTGCCAGTATGATGGGGGGCGAATCTGGAAACACCATATATTTT. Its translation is CASMMGGESGNTIYF.

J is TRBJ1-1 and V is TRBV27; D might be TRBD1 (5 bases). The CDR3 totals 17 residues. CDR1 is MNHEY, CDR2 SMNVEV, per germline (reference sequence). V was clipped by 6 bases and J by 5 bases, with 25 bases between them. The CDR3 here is CASRSSREFLWGTEAFF. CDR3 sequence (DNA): TGTGCCAGCAGGAGTTCCAGGGAGTTCCTCTGGGGAACTGAAGCTTTCTTT.

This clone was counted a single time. This CDR3 is CASSPNGRATYEQYF. The DNA of the CDR3 is TGTGCCAGCAGTCCAAACGGGCGGGCAACCTACGAGCAGTACTTC. This rearrangement joins TRBV6-2 or TRBV6-3 to TRBJ2-7; possible D gene TRBD2, 5 bases. This CDR3 is 15 amino acids long. Trimming took 5 bases from V and 2 from J, leaving 16 bases between them. Germline lookup yields CDR1 MNHEY and CDR2 SVGEGT.

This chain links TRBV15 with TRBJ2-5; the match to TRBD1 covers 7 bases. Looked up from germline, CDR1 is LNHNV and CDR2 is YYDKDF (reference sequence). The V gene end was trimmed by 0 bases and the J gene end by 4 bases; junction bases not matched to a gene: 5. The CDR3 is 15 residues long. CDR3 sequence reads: CATSRDSPGGETQYF. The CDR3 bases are TGTGCCACCAGCAGAGATTCCCCAGGGGGAGAGACCCAGTACTTC.

CDR3 residues: CATSDGGDAFF. As DNA, the CDR3 is TGTGCCACCAGTGATGGGGGAGACGCTTTCTTT. V gene TRBV24-1 combines with J gene TRBJ1-1; D is possibly TRBD1 (5 bases). With 3 bases removed from V and 11 bases from J, the gap between germline ends came to 9 bases. Germline V lookup: CDR1 KGHDR, CDR2 SFDVKD. This CDR3 region has 11 residues.

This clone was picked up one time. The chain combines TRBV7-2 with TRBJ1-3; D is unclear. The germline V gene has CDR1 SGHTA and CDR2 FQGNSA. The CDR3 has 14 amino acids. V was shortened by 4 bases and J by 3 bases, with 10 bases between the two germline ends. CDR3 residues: CASSSSLGGNTIYF. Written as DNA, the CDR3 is TGTGCCAGCAGCTCCTCATTAGGTGGAAACACCATATATTTT.

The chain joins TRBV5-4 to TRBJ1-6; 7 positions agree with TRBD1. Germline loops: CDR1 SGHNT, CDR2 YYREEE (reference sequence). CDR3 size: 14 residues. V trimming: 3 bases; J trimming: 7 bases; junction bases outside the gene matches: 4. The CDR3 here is CASSSRDRNSPLHF. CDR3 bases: TGTGCCAGCAGCTCCCGGGACAGAAATTCACCCCTCCACTTT.

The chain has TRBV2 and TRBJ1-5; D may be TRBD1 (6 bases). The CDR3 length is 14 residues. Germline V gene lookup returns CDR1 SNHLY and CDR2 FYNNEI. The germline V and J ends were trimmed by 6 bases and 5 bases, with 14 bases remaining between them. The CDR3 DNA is TGTGCCAGCAGGCTTGACAGGCCTTATCAGCCCCAGCATTTT. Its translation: CASRLDRPYQPQHF.

The CDR3 nucleotides are TGTGCCAGCACCCCCCAGACGGTAGATACGCAGTATTTT. It codes for CASTPQTVDTQYF. This chain uses TRBV7-9 with TRBJ2-3; D uncertain. CDR3 length: 13 residues. Germline V gene data show CDR1 as SEHNR and CDR2 as FQNEAQ (reference sequence). With 7 bases removed from V and 5 bases from J, the gap between germline ends came to 13 bases.

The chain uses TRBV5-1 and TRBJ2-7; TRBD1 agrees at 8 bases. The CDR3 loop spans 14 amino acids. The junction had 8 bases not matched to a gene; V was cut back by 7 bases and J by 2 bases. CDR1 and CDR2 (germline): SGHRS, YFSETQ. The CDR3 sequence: CASALQGGTYEQYF. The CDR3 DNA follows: TGCGCCAGCGCCCTACAGGGGGGCACCTACGAGCAGTACTTC.

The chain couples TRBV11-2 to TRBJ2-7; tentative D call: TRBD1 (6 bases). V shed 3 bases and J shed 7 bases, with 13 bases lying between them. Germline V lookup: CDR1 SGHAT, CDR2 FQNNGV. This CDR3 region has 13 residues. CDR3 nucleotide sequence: TGTGCCAGCAGCTTTCCACAGGGTGAAGAGCAGTACTTC. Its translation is CASSFPQGEEQYF.

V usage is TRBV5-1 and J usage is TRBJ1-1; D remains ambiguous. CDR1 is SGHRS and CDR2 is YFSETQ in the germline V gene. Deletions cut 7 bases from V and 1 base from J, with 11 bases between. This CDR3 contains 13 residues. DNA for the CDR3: TGCGCCAGCCGTAACGAGAGGAACACTGAAGCTTTCTTT. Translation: CASRNERNTEAFF.

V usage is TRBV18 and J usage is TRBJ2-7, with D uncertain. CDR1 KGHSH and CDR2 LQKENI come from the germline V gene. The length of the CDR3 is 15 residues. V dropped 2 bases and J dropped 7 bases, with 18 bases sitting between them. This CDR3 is CASSPSSPRAREQYF. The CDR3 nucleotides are TGTGCCAGCTCACCATCATCTCCAAGGGCAAGGGAGCAGTACTTC.

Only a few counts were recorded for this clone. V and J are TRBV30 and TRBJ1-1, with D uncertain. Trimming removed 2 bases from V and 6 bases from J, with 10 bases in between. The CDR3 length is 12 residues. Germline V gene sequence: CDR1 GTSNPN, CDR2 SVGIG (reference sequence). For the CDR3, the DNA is TGTGCCTGGAGTAAATCAATCGCTGAAGCTTTCTTT. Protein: CAWSKSIAEAFF.

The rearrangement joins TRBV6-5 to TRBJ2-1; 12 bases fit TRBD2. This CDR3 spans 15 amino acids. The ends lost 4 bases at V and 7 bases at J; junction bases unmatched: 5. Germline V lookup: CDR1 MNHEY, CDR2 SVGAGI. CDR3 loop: CASSSDLAGGNEQFF. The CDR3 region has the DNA TGTGCCAGCAGTTCCGATCTAGCGGGAGGGAATGAGCAGTTCTTC.

CDR3 coding DNA: TGTGCCAGCAGTTTAACAATCGGCTATAGCACAGATACGCAGTATTTT. It specifies CASSLTIGYSTDTQYF. The chain has TRBV27 and TRBJ2-3; D unresolved. With 2 bases removed from V and 0 bases from J, the gap between germline ends came to 12 bases. The CDR3 loop spans 16 amino acids. From germline, CDR1 is MNHEY and CDR2 SMNVEV (reference sequence).

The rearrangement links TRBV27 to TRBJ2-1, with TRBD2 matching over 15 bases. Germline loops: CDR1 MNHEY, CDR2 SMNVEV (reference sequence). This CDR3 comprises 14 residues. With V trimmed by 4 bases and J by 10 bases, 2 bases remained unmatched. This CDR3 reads CASSSGTSGGEQFF. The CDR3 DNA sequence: TGTGCCAGCAGTTCTGGGACTAGCGGGGGGGAGCAGTTCTTC.

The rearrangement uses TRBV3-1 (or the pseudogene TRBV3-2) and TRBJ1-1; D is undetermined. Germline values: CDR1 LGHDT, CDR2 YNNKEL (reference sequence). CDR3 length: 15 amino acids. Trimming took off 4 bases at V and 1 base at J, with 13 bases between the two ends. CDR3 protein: CASSLSLDGNTEAFF. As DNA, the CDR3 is TGTGCCAGCAGCCTATCGTTGGATGGGAACACTGAAGCTTTCTTT.

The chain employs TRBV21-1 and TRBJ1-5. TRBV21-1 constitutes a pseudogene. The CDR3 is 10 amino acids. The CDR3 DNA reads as TGTGCCATCACGGGACAGCCCCAGCATTTT. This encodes CAITGQPQHF.

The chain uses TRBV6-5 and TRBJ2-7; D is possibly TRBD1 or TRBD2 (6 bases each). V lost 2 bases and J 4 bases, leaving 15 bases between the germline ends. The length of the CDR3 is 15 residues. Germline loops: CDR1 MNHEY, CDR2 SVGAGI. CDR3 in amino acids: CASSYEWSGAYEQYF. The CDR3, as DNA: TGTGCCAGCAGTTACGAATGGTCGGGGGCTTACGAGCAGTACTTC.

The CDR3 DNA reads as TGTGCCAGCAGCCCTGCCGGGGGCTACAATGAGCAGTTCTTC. Translated: CASSPAGGYNEQFF. This chain connects TRBV11-3 to TRBJ2-1; tentative D call: TRBD2 (6 bases). The V end lost 5 bases, the J end lost 3 bases, and 11 bases lay between the germline ends. The CDR3 contains 14 residues. In germline, CDR1 is SGHNT, CDR2 YENEEA.

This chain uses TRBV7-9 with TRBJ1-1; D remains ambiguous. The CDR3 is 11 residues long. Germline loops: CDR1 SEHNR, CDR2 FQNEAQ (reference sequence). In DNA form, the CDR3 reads TGTGCAACCCGGGAAGGCTCTGAAGCTTTCTTT. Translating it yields CATREGSEAFF.

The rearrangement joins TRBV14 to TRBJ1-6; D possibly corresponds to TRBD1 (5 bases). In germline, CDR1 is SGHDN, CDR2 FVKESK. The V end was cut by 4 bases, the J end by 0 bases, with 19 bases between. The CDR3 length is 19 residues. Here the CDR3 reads CASSLERGLMGSYNSPLHF. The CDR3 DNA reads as TGTGCCAGCAGCCTGGAAAGGGGCCTTATGGGCTCCTATAATTCACCCCTCCACTTT.

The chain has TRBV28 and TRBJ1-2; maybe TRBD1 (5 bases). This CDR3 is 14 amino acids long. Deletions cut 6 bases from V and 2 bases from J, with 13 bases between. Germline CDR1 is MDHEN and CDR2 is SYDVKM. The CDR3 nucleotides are TGTGCCAGCAGCACGGGGGGGGTAAACTATGGCTACACCTTC. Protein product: CASSTGGVNYGYTF.

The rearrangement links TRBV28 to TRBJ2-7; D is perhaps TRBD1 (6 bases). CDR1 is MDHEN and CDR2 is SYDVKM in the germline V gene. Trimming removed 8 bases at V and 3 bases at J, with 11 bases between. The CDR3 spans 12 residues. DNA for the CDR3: TGTGCCAGCGGGGACATTTTCTACGAGCAGTACTTC. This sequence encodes CASGDIFYEQYF. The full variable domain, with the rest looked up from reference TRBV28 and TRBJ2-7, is DVKVTQSSRYLVKRTGEKVFLECVQDMDHENMFWYRQDPGLGLRLIYFSYDVKMKEKGDIPEGYSVSREKKERFSLILESASTNQTSMYLCASGDIFYEQYFGPGTRLTVT.

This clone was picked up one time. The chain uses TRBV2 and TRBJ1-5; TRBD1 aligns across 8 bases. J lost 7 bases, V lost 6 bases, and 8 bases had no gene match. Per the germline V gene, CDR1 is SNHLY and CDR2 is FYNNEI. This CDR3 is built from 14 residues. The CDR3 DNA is TGTGCCAGCAGAAAACAGGGGGAGGGGCAGCCCCAGCATTTT. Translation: CASRKQGEGQPQHF.

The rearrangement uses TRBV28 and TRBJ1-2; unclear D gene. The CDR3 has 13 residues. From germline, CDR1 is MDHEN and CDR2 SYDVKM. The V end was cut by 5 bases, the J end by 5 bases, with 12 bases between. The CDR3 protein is CASSTFSLYGYTF. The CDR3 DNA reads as TGTGCCAGCAGTACTTTTTCCCTTTATGGCTACACCTTC.

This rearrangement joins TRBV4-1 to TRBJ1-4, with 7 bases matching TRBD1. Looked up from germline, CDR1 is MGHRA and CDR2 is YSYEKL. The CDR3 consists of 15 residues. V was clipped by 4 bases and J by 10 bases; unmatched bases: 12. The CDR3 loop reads CASSPNDREGLKLFF. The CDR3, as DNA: TGCGCCAGCAGCCCGAATGACAGGGAAGGGCTAAAACTGTTTTTT.

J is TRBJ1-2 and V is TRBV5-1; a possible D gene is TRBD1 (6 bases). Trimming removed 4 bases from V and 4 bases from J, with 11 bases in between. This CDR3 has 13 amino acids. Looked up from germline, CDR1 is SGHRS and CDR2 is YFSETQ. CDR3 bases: TGCGCCAGCAGCCTGGGGGGCAGCTATGGCTACACCTTC. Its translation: CASSLGGSYGYTF.

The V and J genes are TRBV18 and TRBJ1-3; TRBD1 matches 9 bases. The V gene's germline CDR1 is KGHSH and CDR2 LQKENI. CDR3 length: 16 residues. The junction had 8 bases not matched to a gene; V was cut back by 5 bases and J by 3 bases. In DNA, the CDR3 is TGTGCCAGCTCAGACCCGGGACAGGGATATGGAAACACCATATATTTT. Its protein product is CASSDPGQGYGNTIYF.

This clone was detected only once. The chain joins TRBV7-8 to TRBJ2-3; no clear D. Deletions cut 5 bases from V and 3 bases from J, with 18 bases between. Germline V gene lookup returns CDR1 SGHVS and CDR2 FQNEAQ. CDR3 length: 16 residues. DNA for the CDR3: TGTGCCAGCAGCCCCCTCTCGCCTAGGCCTACAGATACGCAGTATTTT. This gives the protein CASSPLSPRPTDTQYF.